A single sample is the source of the 24 T cell receptor beta chains below, sequenced in a study of T cell responses to AZD1222 COVID-19 vaccine. The table came from immunoSEQ multiplex PCR; TCRdb's copy has only in-frame clones and leaves some out. Among under 200,000 clones listed, 94% were seen once. This material consisted of peripheral blood, taken on day 0 of AZD1222 vaccination. These receptors all stem from an adult in good health.

In its sample, this clone was seen once. This chain joins TRBV27 and TRBJ2-3; D call uncertain. CDR1 and CDR2 (germline): MNHEY, SMNVEV (reference sequence). This CDR3 region has 14 residues. Trimming stripped 5 bases from V and 4 bases from J, with 13 bases between. CDR3 nucleotides: TGTGCCAGCAGTGCGCAGCAAAGCTCAGATACGCAGTATTTT. This encodes CASSAQQSSDTQYF.

This chain joins TRBV6-2 or TRBV6-3 and TRBJ1-5; no reliable D call. This CDR3 spans 17 amino acids. The germline V gene encodes CDR1 MNHEY and CDR2 SVGEGT. The germline V and J ends were trimmed by 5 bases and 5 bases, with 22 bases remaining between them. The CDR3 region has the DNA TGTGCCAGCAGTCCCCCCTTATATAGGCCCCTGGATCAGCCCCAGCATTTT. Translated: CASSPPLYRPLDQPQHF.

The rearrangement uses TRBV5-1 and TRBJ1-3; the D is unclear. Germline CDR1 SGHRS, CDR2 YFSETQ. The V end lost 4 bases, the J end lost 0 bases, and 11 bases lay between the germline ends. The CDR3 totals 15 residues. The CDR3 bases are TGCGCCAGCAGCGTGGACGGAGACTCTGGAAACACCATATATTTT. Its protein product is CASSVDGDSGNTIYF.

The rearrangement uses TRBV5-8 and TRBJ1-1; possible D gene TRBD1, 5 bases. V was pared by 5 bases and J by 1 base, with 12 bases between. This CDR3 has 14 amino acids. The germline CDR1 and CDR2 sequences are SGHTS and YDEGEE. CDR3 loop: CASSLGHKNTEAFF. In nucleotides, the CDR3 is TGTGCCAGCAGTCTCGGACACAAGAACACTGAAGCTTTCTTT.

CDR3 residues: CASSLNPSGGRNEQFF. CDR3 bases: TGTGCCAGCAGTCTCAACCCAAGCGGGGGGCGCAATGAGCAGTTCTTC. The chain joins TRBV28 to TRBJ2-1; 9 nucleotides align to TRBD2. CDR1 is MDHEN and CDR2 is SYDVKM in the germline V gene. The length of the CDR3 is 16 residues. Trimming removed 5 bases from V and 6 bases from J; junction bases left unmatched: 11.

The J gene is TRBJ2-7, the V gene TRBV5-4; 11 bases line up with TRBD2. J gave up 4 bases and V 4 bases, and 7 bases lay outside the gene matches. The germline V gene encodes CDR1 SGHNT and CDR2 YYREEE (reference sequence). The CDR3 has 15 amino acids. DNA for the CDR3: TGTGCCAGCAGCCCGACTAGCGGGATAGGGTACGAGCAGTACTTC. It codes for CASSPTSGIGYEQYF.

The chain recombines TRBV27 with TRBJ1-1; D gene uncertain. The length of the CDR3 is 15 residues. V was pared by 0 bases and J by 0 bases, with 8 bases between. Germline V gene lookup returns CDR1 MNHEY and CDR2 SMNVEV (reference sequence). The CDR3 spells CASSLSGGMNTEAFF. The CDR3 DNA reads TGTGCCAGCAGTTTATCGGGAGGGATGAACACTGAAGCTTTCTTT.

V is TRBV13 and J is TRBJ1-2; no reliable D call. V was trimmed by 8 bases and J by 0 bases, leaving 13 bases between them. The length of the CDR3 is 14 residues. Germline V gene data show CDR1 as PRHDT and CDR2 as FYEKMQ (reference sequence). The CDR3 reads CASVPGRTNYGYTF. The CDR3 DNA sequence: TGTGCCAGCGTACCCGGTCGCACTAACTATGGCTACACCTTC.

The rearrangement joins TRBV7-9 to TRBJ2-1; tentative D call: TRBD2 (6 bases). This CDR3 has 16 residues. Per germline, CDR1 SEHNR and CDR2 FQNEAQ (reference sequence). With 1 base removed from V and 2 bases from J, the gap between germline ends came to 12 bases. CDR3 protein: CASSLDPGRTYNEQFF. The CDR3 region has the DNA TGTGCCAGCAGCTTAGACCCAGGGAGGACCTACAATGAGCAGTTCTTC.

The genes are TRBV30 and TRBJ2-7; the D gene is possibly TRBD1 (6 bases). CDR3 length: 12 residues. Germline CDR1 is GTSNPN and CDR2 is SVGIG (reference sequence). Trimming stripped 1 base from V and 5 bases from J, with 9 bases between. CDR3 coding DNA: TGTGCCTGGAGTGCTGCAGGGGACGAGCAGTACTTC. Protein: CAWSAAGDEQYF.

The rearrangement uses TRBV24-1 and TRBJ2-1; D possibly matches TRBD1 or TRBD2 (5 bases each). The CDR3 consists of 15 residues. V lost 4 bases, J lost 2 bases, and 11 bases lay in between. Looked up from germline, CDR1 is KGHDR and CDR2 is SFDVKD. CDR3 protein: CATSESGTTYNEQFF. For the CDR3, the DNA is TGTGCCACCAGTGAATCCGGGACCACCTACAATGAGCAGTTCTTC.

Here the CDR3 DNA reads TGTGCCAGCAGCCCGCCCCCAGCGGGAGTATCTACAGATACGCAGTATTTT. This encodes CASSPPPAGVSTDTQYF. J is TRBJ2-3 and V is TRBV5-4, with 8 positions matching TRBD2. V was clipped by 4 bases and J by 3 bases; unmatched bases: 13. In germline, CDR1 is SGHNT, CDR2 YYREEE (reference sequence). CDR3 size: 17 residues.

The genes are TRBV13 and TRBJ1-2; D is ambiguous. V was clipped by 0 bases and J by 4 bases, with 9 bases between them. This CDR3 region has 14 residues. Germline lookup yields CDR1 PRHDT and CDR2 FYEKMQ (reference sequence). The CDR3 sequence: CASSLGAGVYGYTF. The CDR3 DNA reads TGTGCCAGCAGCTTAGGGGCAGGAGTCTATGGCTACACCTTC.

This chain connects TRBV18 to TRBJ1-4; no firm D call. Germline-derived CDR1 and CDR2 are KGHSH and LQKENI. V was clipped by 1 base and J by 0 bases, with 12 bases between them. The CDR3 is 17 amino acids. CDR3 DNA: TGTGCCAGCTCACCACTCGGACGGACTACAACTAATGAAAAACTGTTTTTT. Protein: CASSPLGRTTTNEKLFF.

The chain joins TRBV5-4 to TRBJ2-1; 8 bases are shared with TRBD1. The CDR3 spans 14 residues. Trimming removed 4 bases from V and 6 bases from J; junction bases left unmatched: 6. Germline CDR1 SGHNT, CDR2 YYREEE (reference sequence). Written as DNA, the CDR3 is TGTGCCAGCAGCCCTGACAGGGGACCCAATGAGCAGTTCTTC. It translates to CASSPDRGPNEQFF.

This clone was seen just once. V gene TRBV10-1 combines with J gene TRBJ2-1; possible D gene TRBD1, 11 bases. The germline V gene has CDR1 WNHNN and CDR2 SYGVQD (reference sequence). The V and J ends lost 8 bases and 10 bases respectively, with 36 bases between them. This CDR3 spans 19 amino acids. The CDR3, as DNA: TGCGCCAGCTCTGGACAGGGGGCAGAGGGACTAGCGCGATTTAAGGAGCAGTTCTTC. Its protein is CASSGQGAEGLARFKEQFF.

This chain joins TRBV18 and TRBJ1-4; perhaps TRBD1 as D (6 bases). V shed 3 bases and J shed 0 bases, with 17 bases lying between them. The CDR3 extends over 18 amino acids. Germline CDR1 KGHSH, CDR2 LQKENI. Written as DNA, the CDR3 is TGTGCCAGCTCACCGCCCGACAGGACCGCGGCAACTAATGAAAAACTGTTTTTT. It translates to CASSPPDRTAATNEKLFF.

The chain recombines TRBV28 with TRBJ1-3; no reliable D call. The CDR3 covers 15 residues. The V gene lost 6 bases and the J gene lost 2 bases, with 14 bases spanning the gap. Per the germline V gene, CDR1 is MDHEN and CDR2 is SYDVKM. CDR3 DNA sequence: TGTGCCAGCAGACCTCCCCGAGACCCTGGAAACACCATATATTTT. Translating it yields CASRPPRDPGNTIYF.

The V call is TRBV7-9, the J call TRBJ1-2; 7 bases line up with TRBD1. V was pared by 1 base and J by 8 bases, with 7 bases of the junction left unmatched. The length of the CDR3 is 14 residues. Germline loops: CDR1 SEHNR, CDR2 FQNEAQ (reference sequence). This chain's CDR3 is CASSLERQGGGYTF. CDR3 DNA sequence: TGTGCCAGCAGCTTAGAGCGACAGGGAGGAGGCTACACCTTC.

This rearrangement joins TRBV28 to TRBJ1-2, with TRBD1 matching 12 bases. This CDR3 is built from 17 residues. CDR1 MDHEN and CDR2 SYDVKM come from the germline V gene. V shed 6 bases, J shed 7 bases, and the junction held 15 bases outside the gene matches. The CDR3 region is CASSPGTGGRRGLGYTF. The CDR3 DNA follows: TGTGCCAGCAGCCCTGGGACAGGGGGCAGGAGGGGACTTGGCTACACCTTC.

This chain uses TRBV7-8 with TRBJ1-1; D is perhaps TRBD1 (6 bases). Germline V gene lookup returns CDR1 SGHVS and CDR2 FQNEAQ. Trimming removed 0 bases at V and 0 bases at J, with 8 bases between. There are 15 residues in the CDR3. CDR3 sequence (DNA): TGTGCCAGCAGCTTAGCGGACAGCTTGAACACTGAAGCTTTCTTT. Its translation: CASSLADSLNTEAFF.

This chain joins TRBV18 and TRBJ2-5, with D maybe TRBD1 (5 bases). Germline V CDR1 and CDR2: KGHSH, LQKENI. Trimming left V 1 base short and J 1 base short, with 13 bases between. CDR3 length: 16 amino acids. DNA for the CDR3: TGTGCCAGCTCACCACGTCTGGGGCAGCTCCAAGAGACCCAGTACTTC. Amino acids: CASSPRLGQLQETQYF.

The rearrangement links TRBV19 to TRBJ1-2; 7 bases agree with TRBD1. The CDR3 extends over 14 amino acids. The V segment lost 6 bases and the J segment 6 bases; nucleotides outside the gene matches: 10. CDR1 and CDR2 from the germline V gene are LNHDA and SQIVND (reference sequence). The DNA of the CDR3 is TGTGCCAGTAGAGGTAGGGGGCGCGAGGATGGCTACACCTTC. Translation: CASRGRGREDGYTF. The whole variable domain, remainder taken from reference TRBV19 and TRBJ1-2, is DGGITQSPKYLFRKEGQNVTLSCEQNLNHDAMYWYRQDPGQGLRLIYYSQIVNDFQKGDIAEGYSVSREKKESFPLTVTSAQKNPTAFYLCASRGRGREDGYTFGSGTRLTVV.

The chain employs TRBV30 and TRBJ1-6; D gene uncertain. The CDR3 runs to 13 residues. Per the germline V gene, CDR1 is GTSNPN and CDR2 is SVGIG (reference sequence). The germline V and J ends were trimmed by 4 bases and 0 bases, with 4 bases remaining between them. CDR3 nucleotide sequence: TGTGCCTGGATCAGCTCCTATAATTCACCCCTCCACTTT. Translated, it gives CAWISSYNSPLHF.